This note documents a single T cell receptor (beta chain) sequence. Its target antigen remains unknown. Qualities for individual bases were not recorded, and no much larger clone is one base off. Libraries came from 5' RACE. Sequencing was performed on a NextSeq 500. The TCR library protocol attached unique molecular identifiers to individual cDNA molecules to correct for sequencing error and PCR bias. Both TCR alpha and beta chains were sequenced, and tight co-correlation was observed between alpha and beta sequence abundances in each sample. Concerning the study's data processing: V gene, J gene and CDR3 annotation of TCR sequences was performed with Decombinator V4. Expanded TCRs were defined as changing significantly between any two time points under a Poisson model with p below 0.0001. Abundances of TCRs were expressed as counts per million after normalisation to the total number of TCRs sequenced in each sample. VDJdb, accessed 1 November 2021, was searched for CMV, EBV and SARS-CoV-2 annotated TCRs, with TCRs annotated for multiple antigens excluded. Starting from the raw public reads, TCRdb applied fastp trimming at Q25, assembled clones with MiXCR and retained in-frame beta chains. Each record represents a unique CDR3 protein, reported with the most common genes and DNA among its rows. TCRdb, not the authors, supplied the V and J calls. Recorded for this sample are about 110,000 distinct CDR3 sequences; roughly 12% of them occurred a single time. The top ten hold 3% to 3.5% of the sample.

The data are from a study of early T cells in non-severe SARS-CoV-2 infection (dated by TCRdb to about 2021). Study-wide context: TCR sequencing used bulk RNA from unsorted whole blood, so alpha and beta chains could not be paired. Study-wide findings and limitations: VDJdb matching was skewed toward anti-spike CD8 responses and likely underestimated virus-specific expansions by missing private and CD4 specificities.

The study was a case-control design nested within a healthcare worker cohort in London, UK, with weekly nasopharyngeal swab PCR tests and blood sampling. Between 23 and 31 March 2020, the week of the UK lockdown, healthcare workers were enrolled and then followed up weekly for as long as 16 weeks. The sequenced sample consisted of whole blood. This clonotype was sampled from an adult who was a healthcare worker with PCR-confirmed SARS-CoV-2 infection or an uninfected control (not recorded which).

Here is the DNA: TGTGCCAGCAATATACAGGGACCGAACACTGAAGCTTTCTTT. Translation gives CASNIQGPNTEAFF. The chain links TRBV6-5 with TRBJ1-1; matching of 6 bases hints at TRBD1 as the D gene. V and J are truncated by 7 bases and 1 base respectively, leaving an intervening sequence of 13 bases. The cysteine opens and the phenylalanine closes a CDR3 of 14 amino acids. Only the CDR3 DNA stays, 42 bases, in frame from base 1. CDR1 MNHEY and CDR2 SVGAGI are derived from the germline V gene.